These 21 T cell receptor beta chains were all obtained from the same sample, sequenced in a study of cytomegalovirus exposure and HLA in healthy donors (dated by TCRdb to 2015 to 2018). Library preparation was by the immunoSEQ multiplex PCR assay. TCRdb retrieved this table from immuneACCESS and kept in-frame rearrangements only. Not all clones are present; in checked studies, unresolved V genes account for under half, and no reason is known for the remainder. Recorded for this sample are tens of thousands of clones; 90% to 97% of them occurred a single time. More than 0.95% of the sample goes to the ten largest clones. Source material: PBMCs. These receptors were collected from a woman under 30 in good health and CMV-seronegative.

This chain links TRBV29-1 with TRBJ2-2; 9 bases align to TRBD1. Per the germline V gene, CDR1 is SQVTM and CDR2 is ANQGSEA. V was pared by 6 bases and J by 3 bases, with 2 bases of the junction left unmatched. This CDR3 has 13 amino acids. CDR3 nucleotides: TGCAGCGTGCGGACAGGGGACACCGGGGAGCTGTTTTTT. It is translated as CSVRTGDTGELFF.

This clone has just one count. The chain links TRBV25-1 to TRBJ2-2; D gene uncertain. Per the germline V gene, CDR1 is MGHDK and CDR2 is SYGVNS. There are 12 residues in the CDR3. Trimming cost V 4 bases and J 3 bases, with 3 bases left between them. The CDR3 is CASSADTGELFF. The CDR3 coding sequence is TGTGCCAGCAGTGCCGACACCGGGGAGCTGTTTTTT.

This clone was recorded only once. This chain uses TRBV28 with TRBJ2-7, with D perhaps matching TRBD1 (5 bases). Germline values: CDR1 MDHEN, CDR2 SYDVKM. The CDR3 has 13 amino acids. Between the trimmed V and J ends, which lost 1 base and 4 bases, there was a span of 8 bases. As DNA, the CDR3 is TGTGCCAGCAGTTTATCCGACAGTTACGAGCAGTACTTC. It is translated as CASSLSDSYEQYF.

This clone has a single count. The V gene is TRBV6-5, the J gene TRBJ2-7; the match to TRBD2 covers 9 bases. The CDR3 has 14 amino acids. The germline gives CDR1 MNHEY, CDR2 SVGAGI. Unmatched junction bases numbered 4, after V lost 7 bases and J lost 0 bases. Written as DNA, the CDR3 is TGTGCCAGCATCAGCGGGGGGCTCTCCTACGAGCAGTACTTC. This sequence encodes CASISGGLSYEQYF.

The genes are TRBV28 and TRBJ1-5; D gene unclear. V lost 3 bases, J lost 4 bases, and 19 bases lay in between. CDR3 length: 17 amino acids. Per the germline V gene, CDR1 is MDHEN and CDR2 is SYDVKM. CDR3 sequence (DNA): TGTGCCAGCAGTTTCCCAAGTGGGCTTGGAGGTAATCAGCCCCAGCATTTT. It yields the protein CASSFPSGLGGNQPQHF.

The table lists this clone with a count of one. V is TRBV14 and J is TRBJ2-7; 7 bases line up with TRBD1. V shed 4 bases, J shed 0 bases, and the junction held 6 bases outside the gene matches. This CDR3 spans 15 amino acids. Germline assignment: CDR1 SGHDN and CDR2 FVKESK. The CDR3 loop reads CASSRTAGGSYEQYF. The CDR3 coding sequence is TGTGCCAGCAGCCGCACGGCAGGGGGCTCCTACGAGCAGTACTTC.

The chain employs TRBV19 and TRBJ1-5, with D maybe TRBD1 (6 bases). Germline V gene sequence: CDR1 LNHDA, CDR2 SQIVND (reference sequence). The CDR3 is 14 amino acids. V lost 4 bases and J lost 6, with 13 bases in between. The DNA of the CDR3 is TGTGCCAGTAGTACCAGGGGTTTGAGTCAGCCCCAGCATTTT. Translated, it gives CASSTRGLSQPQHF.

The chain uses TRBV7-3 and TRBJ2-1; 8 nucleotides agree with TRBD2. V trimming: 4 bases; J trimming: 4 bases; junction bases outside the gene matches: 3. CDR3 length: 14 amino acids. CDR1 and CDR2 (germline): SGHTA, FQGTGA. In DNA form, the CDR3 reads TGTGCCAGCAGCTCGGGGGGGGTTTACAATGAGCAGTTCTTC. Amino acids: CASSSGGVYNEQFF.

This chain links TRBV4-3 with TRBJ1-4; possible D gene TRBD1, 6 bases. V was pared by 2 bases and J by 5 bases, with 12 bases between. The CDR3 spans 15 residues. CDR1 and CDR2 (germline): LGHNA, YSLEER. The chain's CDR3 is CASSQPGQGNEKLFF. The CDR3 DNA follows: TGCGCCAGCAGCCAACCGGGGCAGGGGAATGAAAAACTGTTTTTT.

The chain carries TRBV27 and TRBJ2-5; possibly TRBD2 for D (5 bases). Trimming pared 8 bases from V and 4 bases from J, leaving 20 bases between. Germline assignment: CDR1 MNHEY and CDR2 SMNVEV (reference sequence). The CDR3 contains 15 residues. CDR3 region: CASAPTVALGETQYF. The CDR3 nucleotides are TGTGCCAGCGCACCCACCGTGGCACTAGGAGAGACCCAGTACTTC.

The chain combines TRBV7-2 with TRBJ1-6; D remains ambiguous. The CDR3 length is 12 residues. V lost 10 bases and J 4 bases, leaving 8 bases between the germline ends. Germline CDR1 reads SGHTA; CDR2 reads FQGNSA. CDR3 loop: CATKEYNSPLHF. In DNA form, the CDR3 reads TGTGCCACCAAGGAGTATAATTCACCCCTCCACTTT. Together with reference TRBV7-2 and TRBJ1-6, the CDR3 gives the full variable domain: GAGVSQSPSNKVTEKGKDVELRCDPISGHTALYWYRQSLGQGLEFLIYFQGNSAPDKSGLPSDRFSAERTGGSVSTLTIQRTQQEDSAVYLCATKEYNSPLHFGNGTRLTVT.

The V gene is TRBV13, the J gene TRBJ2-2; D is possibly TRBD2 (6 bases). Germline CDR1 reads PRHDT; CDR2 reads FYEKMQ (reference sequence). With 2 bases removed from V and 6 bases from J, the gap between germline ends came to 19 bases. There are 17 residues in the CDR3. The CDR3 nucleotides read TGTGCCAGCAGCTTAATGAGTAGCGGAGCCCCGCCCGGGGAGCTGTTTTTT. Its translation: CASSLMSSGAPPGELFF.

The chain recombines TRBV28 with TRBJ2-7, with 9 bases lining up with TRBD1. V lost 6 bases, J lost 6 bases, and 6 bases stayed unmatched. The V gene's germline CDR1 is MDHEN and CDR2 SYDVKM. The CDR3 sequence is 13 residues long. The CDR3 DNA reads as TGTGCCAGCAGCCCCGCGGACAGGGGCGAGCAGTACTTC. Amino acid sequence: CASSPADRGEQYF.

The gene calls are TRBV25-1 and TRBJ1-2; 10 nucleotides match TRBD1. This CDR3 region has 15 residues. J was trimmed by 8 bases and V by 1 base; bases with no gene match: 7. Per the germline V gene, CDR1 is MGHDK and CDR2 is SYGVNS. The CDR3 loop is CASSESGTGAVGYTF. CDR3 nucleotides: TGTGCCAGCAGTGAATCCGGGACAGGGGCCGTCGGCTACACCTTC.

The chain uses TRBV10-3 and TRBJ1-1; D might be TRBD1 (6 bases). The CDR3 contains 17 residues. The germline CDR1 and CDR2 sequences are ENHRY and SYGVKD. The germline V and J ends were trimmed by 1 base and 8 bases, with 23 bases remaining between them. CDR3 sequence: CAISELGGGYSLAEAFF. As DNA, the CDR3 is TGTGCCATCAGTGAGTTAGGGGGGGGGTACTCCCTTGCGGAAGCTTTCTTT.

CDR3 sequence (DNA): TGCAGCACCTCCAGGGGTTGGCTAAACACTGAAGCTTTCTTT. It specifies CSTSRGWLNTEAFF. The chain recombines TRBV29-1 with TRBJ1-1; TRBD1 is a possible D gene (6 bases). The V end was cut by 8 bases, the J end by 2 bases, with 18 bases between. The CDR3 is 14 amino acids. Germline CDR1 SQVTM, CDR2 ANQGSEA.

The gene calls are TRBV5-1 and TRBJ2-3; 7 positions agree with TRBD2. The length of the CDR3 is 15 residues. V lost 2 bases and J lost 4; bases outside the gene matches: 7. Germline loops: CDR1 SGHRS, CDR2 YFSETQ. CDR3 sequence (DNA): TGCGCCAGCAGCTTTCGGCGGGAGTTTCCAGATACGCAGTATTTT. This codes for CASSFRREFPDTQYF.

This rearrangement joins TRBV25-1 to TRBJ2-1; tentative D call: TRBD2 (6 bases). The CDR3 has 15 amino acids. The germline gives CDR1 MGHDK, CDR2 SYGVNS. The ends were cut back, 8 bases at V and 9 bases at J, with 23 bases in the middle. CDR3 sequence reads: CASLSFSRWGGEQFF. The CDR3 DNA follows: TGTGCCAGCCTTTCTTTTAGTCGATGGGGAGGTGAGCAGTTCTTC.

This chain connects TRBV5-1 to TRBJ2-6; D call uncertain. With 4 bases removed from V and 6 bases from J, the gap between germline ends came to 14 bases. This CDR3 comprises 15 residues. From germline, CDR1 is SGHRS and CDR2 YFSETQ. CDR3 sequence reads: CASSPENSEANVLTF. In DNA form, the CDR3 reads TGCGCCAGCAGCCCAGAAAACAGTGAGGCCAACGTCCTGACTTTC. Using reference TRBV5-1 and TRBJ2-6 for the parts outside the CDR3, the full variable domain is KAGVTQTPRYLIKTRGQQVTLSCSPISGHRSVSWYQQTPGQGLQFLFEYFSETQRNKGNFPGRFSGRQFSNSRSEMNVSTLELGDSALYLCASSPENSEANVLTFGAGSRLTVL.

J is TRBJ2-7 and V is TRBV4-3; TRBD1 aligns across 8 bases. Looked up from germline, CDR1 is LGHNA and CDR2 is YSLEER. V was pared by 0 bases and J by 7 bases, with 2 bases of the junction left unmatched. This CDR3 is built from 13 residues. Here the CDR3 DNA reads TGCGCCAGCAGCCAAGACCGGGACAGGGAGCAGTACTTC. This codes for CASSQDRDREQYF.

The chain recombines TRBV6-5 with TRBJ2-1, with 7 bases aligning to TRBD2. In germline, CDR1 is MNHEY, CDR2 SVGAGI. J gave up 10 bases and V 8 bases, and 11 bases lay outside the gene matches. The CDR3 is 13 amino acids. CDR3 in amino acids: CASGLSAGWEQFF. The CDR3 DNA reads TGTGCCAGCGGCCTGTCAGCGGGGTGGGAGCAGTTCTTC.